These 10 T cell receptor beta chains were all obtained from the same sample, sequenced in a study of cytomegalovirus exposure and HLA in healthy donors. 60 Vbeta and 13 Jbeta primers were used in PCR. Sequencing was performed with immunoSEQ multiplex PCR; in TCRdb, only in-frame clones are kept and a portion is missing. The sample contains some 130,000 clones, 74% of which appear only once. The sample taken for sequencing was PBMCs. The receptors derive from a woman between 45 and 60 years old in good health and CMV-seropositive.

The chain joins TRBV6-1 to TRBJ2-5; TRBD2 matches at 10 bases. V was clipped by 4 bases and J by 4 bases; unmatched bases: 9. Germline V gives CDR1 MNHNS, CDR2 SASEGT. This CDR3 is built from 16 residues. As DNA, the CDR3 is TGTGCCAGCAGTGCCGATCTAGCGGGGGCTAGAGAGACCCAGTACTTC. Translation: CASSADLAGARETQYF.

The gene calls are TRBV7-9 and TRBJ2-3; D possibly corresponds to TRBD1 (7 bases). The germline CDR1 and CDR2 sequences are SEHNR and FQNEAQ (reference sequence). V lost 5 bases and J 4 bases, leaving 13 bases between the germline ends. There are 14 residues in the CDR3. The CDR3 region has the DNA TGTGCCAGCAGCGCCGACAGGGAGGCAGATACGCAGTATTTT. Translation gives CASSADREADTQYF. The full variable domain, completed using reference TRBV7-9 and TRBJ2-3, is DTGVSQNPRHKITKRGQNVTFRCDPISEHNRLYWYRQTLGQGPEFLTYFQNEAQLEKSRLLSDRFSAERPKGSFSTLEIQRTEQGDSAMYLCASSADREADTQYFGPGTRLTVL.

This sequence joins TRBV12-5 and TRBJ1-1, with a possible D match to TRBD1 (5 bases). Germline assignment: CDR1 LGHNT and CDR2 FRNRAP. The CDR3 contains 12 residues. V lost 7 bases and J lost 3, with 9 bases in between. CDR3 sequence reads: CASAQGDTEAFF. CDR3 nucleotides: TGTGCTAGTGCCCAGGGCGACACTGAAGCTTTCTTT.

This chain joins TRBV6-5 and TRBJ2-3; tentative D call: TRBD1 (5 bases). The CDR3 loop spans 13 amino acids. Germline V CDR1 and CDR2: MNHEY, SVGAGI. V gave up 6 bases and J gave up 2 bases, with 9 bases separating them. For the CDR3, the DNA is TGTGCCAGCAGCCTGGACAACACAGATACGCAGTATTTT. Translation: CASSLDNTDTQYF.

CDR3 sequence (DNA): TGTGCCAGTAGTACCTCTTCCGACAGGGTCGAGCAGTACTTC. Encoded protein: CASSTSSDRVEQYF. The chain couples TRBV19 to TRBJ2-7, with 7 bases lining up with TRBD1. CDR1 is LNHDA and CDR2 is SQIVND in the germline V gene (reference sequence). The CDR3 consists of 14 residues. V shed 4 bases, J shed 6 bases, and the junction held 9 bases outside the gene matches.

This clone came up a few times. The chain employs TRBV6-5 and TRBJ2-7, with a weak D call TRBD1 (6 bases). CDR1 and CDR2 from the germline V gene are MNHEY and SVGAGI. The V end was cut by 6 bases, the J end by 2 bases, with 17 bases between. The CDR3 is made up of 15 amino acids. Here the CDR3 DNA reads TGTGCCAGCAGAATACTTGGTGGGGACACCTACGAGCAGTACTTC. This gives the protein CASRILGGDTYEQYF.

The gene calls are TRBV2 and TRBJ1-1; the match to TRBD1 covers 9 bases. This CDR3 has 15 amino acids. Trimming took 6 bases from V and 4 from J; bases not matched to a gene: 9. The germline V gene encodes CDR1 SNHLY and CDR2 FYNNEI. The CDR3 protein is CASRDPTGGGTEAFF. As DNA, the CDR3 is TGTGCCAGCAGGGATCCGACAGGGGGAGGCACTGAAGCTTTCTTT.

This CDR3 reads CASSLGANQPQHF. For the CDR3, the DNA is TGTGCCAGCAGCTTAGGAGCCAATCAGCCCCAGCATTTT. The chain combines TRBV13 with TRBJ1-5; no clear D. From germline, CDR1 is PRHDT and CDR2 FYEKMQ (reference sequence). The CDR3 has 13 amino acids. V was trimmed by 0 bases and J by 3 bases, leaving 3 bases between them.

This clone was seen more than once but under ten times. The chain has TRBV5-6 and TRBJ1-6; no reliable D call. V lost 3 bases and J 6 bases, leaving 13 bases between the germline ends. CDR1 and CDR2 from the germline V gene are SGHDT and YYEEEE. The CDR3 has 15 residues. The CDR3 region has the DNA TGTGCCAGCAGCTATGGGCGGGGAACTAATTCACCCCTCCACTTT. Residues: CASSYGRGTNSPLHF. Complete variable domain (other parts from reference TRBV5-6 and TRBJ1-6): DAGVTQSPTHLIKTRGQQVTLRCSPKSGHDTVSWYQQALGQGPQFIFQYYEEEERQRGNFPDRFSGHQFPNYSSELNVNALLLGDSALYLCASSYGRGTNSPLHFGNGTRLTVT.

CDR3 residues: CASSLTGLEPYEQYF. CDR3 DNA: TGTGCCAGCAGCCTGACAGGGTTAGAGCCTTACGAGCAGTACTTC. This chain links TRBV2 with TRBJ2-7; 7 nucleotides agree with TRBD1. CDR3 length: 15 residues. From germline, CDR1 is SNHLY and CDR2 FYNNEI. V trimming: 6 bases; J trimming: 4 bases; junction bases outside the gene matches: 12.